These T cell receptor beta chains were read from a single sample in a study of shared clonotypes between healthy human individuals. The table came from immunoSEQ multiplex PCR; TCRdb's copy has only in-frame clones and leaves some out. The top ten clones hold roughly 0.35% of a sample with 1,500,000 or so clones, 98% of them seen once. Sample: naive CD4+ T cells sorted from blood. These receptors were obtained from a man aged 30 to 39 in good health. CDR3s include the opening cysteine and the closing phenylalanine or tryptophan. The D gene is left open where the match is weak. Clone size is shown for a subset of rows, as once, few, many or a class of expanded clone.

j_call: TRBJ2-7
v_call: TRBV11-2
clone_size: NA
d_call: NA
cdr3_aa: CASSPYTAVSPYEQYF
cdr3_nt: TGTGCCAGCAGCCCATATACAGCGGTCTCACCCTACGAGCAGTACTTC

j_call: TRBJ2-7
v_call: TRBV29-1
clone_size: once
d_call: TRBD1
cdr3_aa: CSTTGGNEQYF
cdr3_nt: TGCAGCACGACAGGGGGCAACGAGCAGTACTTC

j_call: TRBJ1-1
v_call: TRBV15
clone_size: NA
d_call: NA
cdr3_aa: CATSRGGQTNTEAFF
cdr3_nt: TGTGCCACCAGCAGAGGGGGGCAGACGAACACTGAAGCTTTCTTT

j_call: TRBJ2-1
v_call: TRBV5-1
clone_size: NA
d_call: NA
cdr3_aa: CASQRFLSYNEQFF
cdr3_nt: TGCGCCAGCCAGCGGTTCCTCTCCTACAATGAGCAGTTCTTC

j_call: TRBJ2-1
v_call: TRBV28
clone_size: NA
d_call: TRBD1
cdr3_aa: CASSGAGTGASFSYNEQFF
cdr3_nt: TGTGCCAGCAGTGGGGCCGGGACAGGGGCCTCCTTCTCCTACAATGAGCAGTTCTTC

j_call: TRBJ2-3
v_call: TRBV6-5
clone_size: NA
d_call: TRBD2
cdr3_aa: CASSYRSGSRTDTQYF
cdr3_nt: TGTGCCAGCAGTTACAGGAGCGGGAGTAGGACAGATACGCAGTATTTT

j_call: TRBJ1-3
v_call: TRBV5-1
clone_size: NA
d_call: NA
cdr3_aa: CASSLGTAEGNTIYF
cdr3_nt: TGCGCCAGCAGCTTAGGGACTGCCGAGGGTAACACCATATATTTT

j_call: TRBJ2-7
v_call: TRBV2
clone_size: NA
d_call: NA
cdr3_aa: CASRSGGTIPEQYF
cdr3_nt: TGTGCCAGCAGGTCAGGGGGGACAATTCCCGAGCAGTACTTC

j_call: TRBJ2-5
v_call: TRBV18
clone_size: NA
d_call: TRBD1
cdr3_aa: CASSKGAGETQYF
cdr3_nt: TGTGCCAGCTCGAAGGGGGCTGGGGAGACCCAGTACTTC

j_call: TRBJ2-7
v_call: TRBV21-1
clone_size: NA
d_call: NA
cdr3_aa: CASSDSGTGPYVQYF
cdr3_nt: TGTGCCAGCAGCGACTCCGGGACAGGCCCGTACGTGCAGTACTTC

j_call: TRBJ2-5
v_call: TRBV29-1
clone_size: NA
d_call: NA
cdr3_aa: CSVFRGVWGHQETQYF
cdr3_nt: TGCAGCGTTTTTCGGGGGGTCTGGGGGCACCAAGAGACCCAGTACTTC

j_call: TRBJ2-5
v_call: TRBV5-4
clone_size: NA
d_call: TRBD1
cdr3_aa: CASSKGQETETQYF
cdr3_nt: TGTGCCAGCAGCAAGGGACAGGAGACGGAGACCCAGTACTTC

j_call: TRBJ2-7
v_call: TRBV5-4
clone_size: NA
d_call: NA
cdr3_aa: CASSFGTQTYEQYF
cdr3_nt: TGTGCCAGCAGCTTTGGTACTCAGACATACGAGCAGTACTTC

j_call: TRBJ2-7
v_call: TRBV5-1
clone_size: NA
d_call: TRBD2
cdr3_aa: CASSLASGPYEQYF
cdr3_nt: TGCGCCAGCAGCTTGGCTAGCGGACCCTACGAGCAGTACTTC

j_call: TRBJ2-5
v_call: TRBV7-8
clone_size: once
d_call: TRBD1
cdr3_aa: CASRPRGLETQYF
cdr3_nt: TGTGCCAGCAGACCCAGGGGGCTCGAGACCCAGTACTTC

j_call: TRBJ2-7
v_call: TRBV15
clone_size: NA
d_call: NA
cdr3_aa: CATSPSLMQRLTYEQYF
cdr3_nt: TGTGCCACCAGCCCTTCCTTAATGCAGCGGCTTACCTACGAGCAGTACTTC

j_call: TRBJ1-1
v_call: TRBV7-9
clone_size: NA
d_call: NA
cdr3_aa: CASSLGIEAFF
cdr3_nt: TGTGCCAGCAGCTTAGGAATCGAAGCTTTCTTT

j_call: TRBJ2-1
v_call: TRBV6-1
clone_size: NA
d_call: NA
cdr3_aa: CASTWLLTGRDEQFF
cdr3_nt: TGTGCCAGCACGTGGCTCCTGACAGGTCGGGATGAGCAGTTCTTC

j_call: TRBJ2-7
v_call: TRBV5-1
clone_size: NA
d_call: NA
cdr3_aa: CASSLAGTNYEQYF
cdr3_nt: TGCGCCAGCAGCTTGGCCGGGACCAACTACGAGCAGTACTTC

j_call: TRBJ2-7
v_call: TRBV11-3
clone_size: once
d_call: TRBD2
cdr3_aa: CASSHSGDLYEQYF
cdr3_nt: TGTGCCAGCAGCCATAGCGGGGACCTCTACGAGCAGTACTTC

j_call: TRBJ2-7
v_call: TRBV7-8
clone_size: NA
d_call: TRBD1
cdr3_aa: CASSLPTGGPYEQYF
cdr3_nt: TGTGCCAGCAGCTTACCGACAGGGGGCCCCTACGAGCAGTACTTC

j_call: TRBJ2-2
v_call: TRBV15
clone_size: NA
d_call: TRBD2
cdr3_aa: CATSNRSGRGPGELFF
cdr3_nt: TGTGCCACCAGCAACCGCAGCGGGAGGGGGCCCGGGGAGCTGTTTTTT

j_call: TRBJ2-1
v_call: TRBV7-6
clone_size: NA
d_call: NA
cdr3_aa: CASSLASLSSYNEQFF
cdr3_nt: TGTGCCAGCAGCTTAGCGTCGCTTAGCTCCTACAATGAGCAGTTCTTC

j_call: TRBJ2-1
v_call: TRBV9
clone_size: NA
d_call: NA
cdr3_aa: CASSVGSSGGHNEQFF
cdr3_nt: TGTGCCAGCAGCGTAGGAAGTTCGGGGGGCCACAATGAGCAGTTCTTC

j_call: TRBJ2-7
v_call: TRBV19
clone_size: NA
d_call: NA
cdr3_aa: CASSRSFSYEQYF
cdr3_nt: TGTGCCAGTAGTCGGAGCTTCTCCTACGAGCAGTACTTC

j_call: TRBJ1-5
v_call: TRBV19
clone_size: NA
d_call: NA
cdr3_aa: CASSAGLYNQPQHF
cdr3_nt: TGTGCCAGTAGTGCGGGCCTGTACAATCAGCCCCAGCATTTT

j_call: TRBJ2-2
v_call: TRBV7-2
clone_size: NA
d_call: NA
cdr3_aa: CASMKTRLQTGELFF
cdr3_nt: TGTGCCAGCATGAAGACACGACTCCAGACCGGGGAGCTGTTTTTT

j_call: TRBJ2-7
v_call: TRBV25-1
clone_size: NA
d_call: NA
cdr3_aa: CASSEFPSYEQYF
cdr3_nt: TGTGCCAGCAGTGAATTCCCATCCTACGAGCAGTACTTC

j_call: TRBJ2-3
v_call: TRBV7-3
clone_size: NA
d_call: TRBD1
cdr3_aa: CASSGGQGAPPDTQYF
cdr3_nt: TGTGCCAGCAGCGGGGGACAGGGGGCCCCGCCAGATACGCAGTATTTT

j_call: TRBJ2-3
v_call: TRBV18
clone_size: few
d_call: NA
cdr3_aa: CASSPRGTDTQYF
cdr3_nt: TGTGCCAGCTCACCACGGGGCACAGATACGCAGTATTTT

j_call: TRBJ1-2
v_call: TRBV14
clone_size: NA
d_call: TRBD1
cdr3_aa: CASSQDQPARQGAWGVYGYTF
cdr3_nt: TGTGCCAGCAGCCAAGACCAACCCGCCCGACAGGGGGCTTGGGGGGTTTATGGCTACACCTTC

j_call: TRBJ2-3
v_call: TRBV4-1
clone_size: NA
d_call: TRBD1
cdr3_aa: CASSQESGQGWATDTQYF
cdr3_nt: TGCGCCAGCAGCCAAGAGTCGGGACAGGGCTGGGCCACAGATACGCAGTATTTT

j_call: TRBJ2-5
v_call: TRBV9
clone_size: NA
d_call: NA
cdr3_aa: CASSVGWGGTQYF
cdr3_nt: TGTGCCAGCAGCGTAGGTTGGGGCGGGACCCAGTACTTC

j_call: TRBJ2-2
v_call: TRBV7-3
clone_size: NA
d_call: TRBD1
cdr3_aa: CASSPLGRGQDGELFF
cdr3_nt: TGTGCCAGCAGCCCCCTGGGTAGGGGGCAAGACGGGGAGCTGTTTTTT

j_call: TRBJ2-7
v_call: TRBV27
clone_size: once
d_call: NA
cdr3_aa: CASRDLSYEQYF
cdr3_nt: TGTGCCAGCAGGGACCTCTCCTACGAGCAGTACTTC

j_call: TRBJ2-3
v_call: TRBV18
clone_size: NA
d_call: NA
cdr3_aa: CASTLSVASTDTQYF
cdr3_nt: TGTGCCAGCACCTTAAGTGTCGCTAGCACAGATACGCAGTATTTT

j_call: TRBJ2-1
v_call: TRBV5-4
clone_size: NA
d_call: NA
cdr3_aa: CASSLGWYQNNEQFF
cdr3_nt: TGTGCCAGCAGCTTGGGCTGGTATCAGAACAATGAGCAGTTCTTC

j_call: TRBJ1-1
v_call: TRBV7-9
clone_size: NA
d_call: TRBD1
cdr3_aa: CASSSLTGMKVNTEAFF
cdr3_nt: TGTGCCAGCAGCTCCCTGACAGGGATGAAGGTGAACACTGAAGCTTTCTTT

j_call: TRBJ1-2
v_call: TRBV7-8
clone_size: NA
d_call: NA
cdr3_aa: CASSLANAGENGYTF
cdr3_nt: TGTGCCAGCAGCTTAGCTAACGCAGGGGAGAATGGCTACACCTTC

j_call: TRBJ2-3
v_call: TRBV5-1
clone_size: NA
d_call: NA
cdr3_aa: CASSLVPTDTQYF
cdr3_nt: TGCGCCAGCAGCTTGGTGCCCACAGATACGCAGTATTTT

j_call: TRBJ1-1
v_call: TRBV10-3
clone_size: NA
d_call: NA
cdr3_aa: CAIRSQLSGGTEAFF
cdr3_nt: TGTGCCATCAGGTCACAGCTCTCTGGAGGCACTGAAGCTTTCTTT

j_call: TRBJ2-5
v_call: TRBV28
clone_size: NA
d_call: TRBD2
cdr3_aa: CASRKTGGGSQETQYF
cdr3_nt: TGTGCCAGCAGAAAGACGGGAGGCGGGAGTCAAGAGACCCAGTACTTC

j_call: TRBJ2-1
v_call: TRBV2
clone_size: once
d_call: TRBD2
cdr3_aa: CASSDPKTSGRANEQFF
cdr3_nt: TGTGCCAGCAGTGACCCGAAAACTAGCGGGAGGGCCAATGAGCAGTTCTTC

j_call: TRBJ2-3
v_call: TRBV10-3
clone_size: NA
d_call: NA
cdr3_aa: CAITPDTQYF
cdr3_nt: TGTGCCATCACCCCCGATACGCAGTATTTT

j_call: TRBJ2-7
v_call: TRBV7-8
clone_size: NA
d_call: TRBD1
cdr3_aa: CASSLPGQGASGNYEQYF
cdr3_nt: TGTGCCAGCAGCCTCCCGGGACAGGGGGCTTCTGGGAACTACGAGCAGTACTTC

j_call: TRBJ2-5
v_call: TRBV7-6
clone_size: NA
d_call: NA
cdr3_aa: CASSLRPRETQYF
cdr3_nt: TGTGCCAGCAGCTTAAGACCGCGGGAGACCCAGTACTTC